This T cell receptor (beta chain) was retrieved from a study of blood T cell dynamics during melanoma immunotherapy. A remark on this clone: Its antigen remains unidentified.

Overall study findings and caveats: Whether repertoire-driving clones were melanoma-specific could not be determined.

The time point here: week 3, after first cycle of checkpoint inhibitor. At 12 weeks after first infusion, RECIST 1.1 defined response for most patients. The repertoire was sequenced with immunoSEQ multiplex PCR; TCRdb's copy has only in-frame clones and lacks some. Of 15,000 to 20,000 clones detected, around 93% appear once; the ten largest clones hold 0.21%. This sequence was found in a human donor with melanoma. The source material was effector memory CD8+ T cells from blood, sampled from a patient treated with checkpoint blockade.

As DNA, the CDR3 is TGTGCCAGCAGAGGCCGATTGAGGCCGCAAACCTCCTACGAGCAGTACTTC. It encodes CASRGRLRPQTSYEQYF. The chain carries TRBV2 and TRBJ2-7, with D unresolved. CDR3 length: 17 amino acids. V lost 6 bases and J 0 bases, leaving 21 bases between the germline ends. From germline, CDR1 is SNHLY and CDR2 FYNNEI.